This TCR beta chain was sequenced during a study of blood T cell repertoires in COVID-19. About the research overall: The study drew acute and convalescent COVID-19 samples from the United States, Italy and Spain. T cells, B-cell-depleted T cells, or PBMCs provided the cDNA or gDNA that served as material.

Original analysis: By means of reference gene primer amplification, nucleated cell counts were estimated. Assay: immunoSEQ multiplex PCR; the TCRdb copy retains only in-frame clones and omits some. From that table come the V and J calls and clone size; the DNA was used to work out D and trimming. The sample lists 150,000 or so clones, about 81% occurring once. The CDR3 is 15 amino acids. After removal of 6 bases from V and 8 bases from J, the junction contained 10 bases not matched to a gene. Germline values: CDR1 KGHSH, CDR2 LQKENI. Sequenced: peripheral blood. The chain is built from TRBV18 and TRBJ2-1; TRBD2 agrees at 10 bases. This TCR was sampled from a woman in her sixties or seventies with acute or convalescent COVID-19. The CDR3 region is CASSPEIAGGDEQFF. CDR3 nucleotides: TGTGCCAGCTCCCCAGAGATAGCGGGAGGTGATGAGCAGTTCTTC.